This T cell receptor (beta chain) appears in the sequencing data of a study of T cells in Graves' hyperthyroidism and ophthalmopathy. Germline V lookup: CDR1 SEHNR, CDR2 FQNEAQ (reference sequence). Trimming shortened V by 0 bases and J by 1 base, and 7 bases separated the two germline ends. The CDR3 extends over 15 amino acids. This clonotype has more than one count but fewer than ten. Amplified TCR beta CDR3 regions came from RNA transcripts. TCR CDR3 regions were first amplified by RT-PCR with HTBI primers. TCRdb reanalysed the multiplex PCR reads using MiXCR and keeps one entry per CDR3 protein. The sample has under 300,000 distinct CDR3 sequences; around 22% are singletons. Lactation, pregnancy, other autoimmune disease or uncontrolled infection led to exclusion of patients. Clinical symptoms, serum thyroxine and TRAb, thyroid ultrasound and orbital computed tomography were used for the diagnoses. PBMCs came from less than 11 ml fresh peripheral blood.

The specimen was blood. The TCR comes from a man aged 30-40 years with Graves' ophthalmopathy. The V call is TRBV7-9, the J call TRBJ1-3, with unresolved D. The CDR3 spells CASSLAGNSGNTIYF. CDR3 DNA: TGTGCCAGCAGCTTAGCAGGGAATTCTGGAAACACCATATATTTT.